These 16 T cell receptor beta chains were all obtained from the same sample, sequenced in a study of T cell responses to AZD1222 COVID-19 vaccine. TCRdb's copy holds only in-frame clones and misses some; the assay was immunoSEQ multiplex PCR. The sample gives around 99,000 clones, about nine tenths of which show up once; 7.5% is in the top ten. Here the sequenced sample was peripheral blood, taken on day 0 of AZD1222 vaccination. The receptor set was obtained from an adult in good health.

This clone was seen a handful of times. V and J are TRBV27 and TRBJ2-5; D is perhaps TRBD2 (6 bases). Trimming stripped 3 bases from V and 4 bases from J, with 6 bases between. Germline assignment: CDR1 MNHEY and CDR2 SMNVEV (reference sequence). This CDR3 spans 12 amino acids. The CDR3 loop reads CASSFGGETQYF. The CDR3 DNA follows: TGTGCCAGCAGTTTCGGGGGAGAGACCCAGTACTTC.

This chain uses TRBV11-2 with TRBJ1-3, with D unresolved. The CDR3 covers 14 residues. The germline V and J ends were trimmed by 0 bases and 0 bases, with 3 bases remaining between them. Germline CDR1 SGHAT, CDR2 FQNNGV. The CDR3, as DNA: TGTGCCAGCAGCTTAGAGGCCTCTGGAAACACCATATATTTT. Translating it yields CASSLEASGNTIYF.

The V call is TRBV19, the J call TRBJ1-5; 11 positions match TRBD1. CDR1 and CDR2 from the germline V gene are LNHDA and SQIVND (reference sequence). V lost 5 bases and J lost 4; bases outside the gene matches: 4. The CDR3 has 15 amino acids. The CDR3 region has the DNA TGTGCCAGTAGTTACGGGACAGGGGGAAATCAGCCCCAGCATTTT. Amino acids: CASSYGTGGNQPQHF.

The count of this clone is one. This chain joins TRBV7-2 and TRBJ1-6; D is unresolved. Trimming shortened V by 3 bases and J by 6 bases, and 12 bases separated the two germline ends. Germline CDR1 SGHTA, CDR2 FQGNSA. This CDR3 region has 15 residues. The CDR3 sequence: CASSLQRVPNSPLHF. In DNA form, the CDR3 reads TGTGCCAGCAGCTTGCAGAGGGTACCTAATTCACCCCTCCACTTT.

In regard to this clone: This specimen includes other DNA sequences encoding the same CDR3. The gene calls are TRBV10-1 and TRBJ1-2; D is unclear. The CDR3 consists of 12 residues. The ends were cut back, 3 bases at V and 4 bases at J, with 6 bases in the middle. CDR1 and CDR2 (germline): WNHNN, SYGVQD (reference sequence). CDR3 sequence reads: CASSDSSYGYTF. The CDR3 bases are TGCGCCAGCAGTGATTCCAGCTATGGCTACACCTTC.

The chain uses TRBV12-3 or TRBV12-4 and TRBJ1-5; the D is unclear. This CDR3 region has 12 residues. The V end was cut by 5 bases, the J end by 5 bases, with 7 bases between. CDR3 amino acids: CASSIEYQPQHF. In DNA, the CDR3 is TGTGCCAGCAGTATCGAGTATCAGCCCCAGCATTTT.

The rearrangement links TRBV20-1 to TRBJ2-7, with 9 bases fitting TRBD1. V trimming: 4 bases; J trimming: 1 base; junction bases outside the gene matches: 8. CDR1 is DFQATT and CDR2 is SNEGSKA in the germline V gene (reference sequence). The CDR3 runs 15 residues. The DNA of the CDR3 is TGCAGTGCTATTGAGGTCGGGACAGGGTCCTACGAGCAGTACTTC. It yields the protein CSAIEVGTGSYEQYF.

The chain couples TRBV30 to TRBJ1-1; D unresolved. V lost 7 bases to trimming and J lost 5 bases, with 17 bases between them. CDR1 is GTSNPN and CDR2 is SVGIG in the germline V gene (reference sequence). The CDR3 loop spans 13 amino acids. For the CDR3, the DNA is TGTGCCTTGAAAAAGGATTGGACGACTGAAGCTTTCTTT. Its protein is CALKKDWTTEAFF.

The V gene is TRBV15, the J gene TRBJ2-2; D is ambiguous. There are 14 residues in the CDR3. Germline CDR1 reads LNHNV; CDR2 reads YYDKDF (reference sequence). Between the trimmed V and J ends, which lost 0 bases and 6 bases, there was a span of 8 bases. The CDR3 DNA sequence: TGTGCCACCAGCAGAGATTCCGTCCCCGGGGAGCTGTTTTTT. It specifies CATSRDSVPGELFF. The whole variable domain, remainder taken from reference TRBV15 and TRBJ2-2, is DAMVIQNPRYQVTQFGKPVTLSCSQTLNHNVMYWYQQKSSQAPKLLFHYYDKDFNNEADTPDNFQSRRPNTSFCFLDIRSPGLGDTAMYLCATSRDSVPGELFFGEGSRLTVL.

This chain joins TRBV7-9 and TRBJ2-3, with TRBD1 matching over 7 bases. CDR3 size: 11 residues. The germline V gene encodes CDR1 SEHNR and CDR2 FQNEAQ (reference sequence). Here the CDR3 DNA reads TGTGTCCAGGGGGATACAGATACGCAGTATTTT. This encodes CVQGDTDTQYF. The full variable domain, its missing parts supplied by reference TRBV7-9 and TRBJ2-3, is DTGVSQNPRHKITKRGQNVTFRCDPISEHNRLYWYRQTLGQGPEFLTYFQNEAQLEKSRLLSDRFSAERPKGSFSTLEIQRTEQGDSAMYLCVQGDTDTQYFGPGTRLTVL.

The chain recombines TRBV9 with TRBJ1-6, with D tentatively TRBD1 (5 bases). The length of the CDR3 is 13 residues. Trimming shortened V by 3 bases and J by 7 bases, and 8 bases separated the two germline ends. Germline CDR1 SGDLS, CDR2 YYNGEE. The CDR3 reads CASSAGTNSPLHF. The CDR3 DNA sequence: TGTGCCAGCAGCGCCGGGACCAATTCACCCCTCCACTTT.

V gene TRBV7-2 combines with J gene TRBJ1-2; 7 bases line up with TRBD1. CDR1 SGHTA and CDR2 FQGNSA come from the germline V gene. This CDR3 has 14 amino acids. V shed 5 bases, J shed 6 bases, and the junction held 9 bases outside the gene matches. The CDR3 loop reads CASSVRDSFNGYTF. The CDR3 DNA reads as TGTGCCAGCAGCGTCCGGGACAGCTTCAATGGCTACACCTTC.

This chain connects TRBV4-1 to TRBJ1-2; TRBD1 aligns across 7 bases. The V gene's germline CDR1 is MGHRA and CDR2 YSYEKL. CDR3 size: 16 residues. Trimming at V came to 3 bases and at J to 0 bases, leaving 7 bases not matched to a gene. CDR3 loop: CASSHVTGVANYGYTF. The CDR3 DNA follows: TGCGCCAGCAGCCATGTAACAGGGGTAGCTAACTATGGCTACACCTTC.

The chain links TRBV6-5 to TRBJ1-6; D unclear. The CDR3 sequence is 15 residues long. The germline gives CDR1 MNHEY, CDR2 SVGAGI. Trimming removed 7 bases at V and 5 bases at J, with 15 bases between. The CDR3 region has the DNA TGTGCCAGCACCCCCATCAGACTGAATAATTCACCCCTCCACTTT. Its protein is CASTPIRLNNSPLHF.

The chain links TRBV4-1 to TRBJ2-6, with TRBD1 as a possible D gene (6 bases). The CDR3 runs to 16 residues. V dropped 2 bases and J dropped 2 bases, with 10 bases sitting between them. Looked up from germline, CDR1 is MGHRA and CDR2 is YSYEKL. The CDR3: CASSQNRVAGANVLTF. CDR3 in DNA: TGCGCCAGCAGCCAAAACAGGGTAGCTGGGGCCAACGTCCTGACTTTC.

The chain recombines TRBV3-1 (or the pseudogene TRBV3-2) with TRBJ1-6, with D perhaps TRBD1 (6 bases). There are 17 residues in the CDR3. Germline V gene lookup returns CDR1 LGHDT and CDR2 YNNKEL (reference sequence). The V and J ends lost 1 base and 6 bases respectively, with 16 bases between them. CDR3 in amino acids: CASSQGTGAPLNSPLHF. Written as DNA, the CDR3 is TGTGCCAGCAGCCAAGGAACGGGGGCCCCACTTAATTCACCCCTCCACTTT.